This is a list of T cell receptor beta chains from one sample in a study of cytomegalovirus exposure and HLA in healthy donors. The repertoire was sequenced with immunoSEQ multiplex PCR; TCRdb's copy has only in-frame clones and lacks some. The sample shows about 78,000 clones, around 60% of them seen only once. The material sequenced was PBMCs. The receptors here all came from a man aged 30 to 45 in good health and CMV-seropositive. Each CDR3 is given with its conserved first and last residue. Fields, in order: clone size, D gene, J gene, V gene, CDR3 DNA, CDR3 protein. D genes are given only for firm matches. Clone size is shown for a subset of rows, as once, few, many or a class of expanded clone.

NA	TRBD2	TRBJ2-7	TRBV19	TGTGCCAGTAGTGGGAGCGGGAGAGGCCACGAGCAGTACTTC	CASSGSGRGHEQYF
few	TRBD2	TRBJ2-3	TRBV28	TGTGCCAGCAGTTTAGTGGGACTAGCCACAGATACGCAGTATTTT	CASSLVGLATDTQYF
once	NA	TRBJ2-5	TRBV7-3	TGTGCCAGCAGCTTAGACGGGGGGCGCTTAGAGACCCAGTACTTC	CASSLDGGRLETQYF
NA	NA	TRBJ2-5	TRBV4-2	TGTGCCAGCAGCCAAGATTGGGGGGGCTCCCCCCCTTGGACCCAGTACTTC	CASSQDWGGSPPWTQYF
once	TRBD2	TRBJ2-7	TRBV2	TGTGCCAGTACTAGCGAAGGGTACGAGCAGTACTTC	CASTSEGYEQYF
once	TRBD1	TRBJ2-2	TRBV19	TGTGCCAGTAGTTCCCGATTGACAGGGGAAACCGGGGAGCTGTTTTTT	CASSSRLTGETGELFF
NA	NA	TRBJ2-3	TRBV10-3	TGTGCCATCAGCTATCACACAGATACGCAGTATTTT	CAISYHTDTQYF
NA	TRBD2	TRBJ2-7	TRBV9	TGTGCCAGCAGCGTTAGCGGGGGAACGACCGGGGAGCAGTACTTC	CASSVSGGTTGEQYF
few	TRBD2	TRBJ2-1	TRBV28	TGTGCCAGCAGTTCCTCCGTACTAGCGGGGAGATACAATGAGCAGTTCTTC	CASSSSVLAGRYNEQFF
NA	NA	TRBJ2-1	TRBV4-1	TGCGCCAGCAGCCTTCCCGGACAGAGCTCCTACAATGAGCAGTTCTTC	CASSLPGQSSYNEQFF
NA	TRBD1	TRBJ2-7	TRBV10-3	TGTGCCACTAGTGACAGGGCCTACGAGCAGTACTTC	CATSDRAYEQYF
NA	TRBD1	TRBJ1-1	TRBV6-1	TGTGCCAGCACCGCAACCGGGACAGCTAACACTGAAGCTTTCTTT	CASTATGTANTEAFF
NA	TRBD1	TRBJ2-1	TRBV11-3	TGTGCCAGCAGTTTGTCCGGGACAGTCTCCTACAATGAGCAGTTCTTC	CASSLSGTVSYNEQFF
NA	TRBD1	TRBJ1-5	TRBV7-6	TGTGCCACTCCCCCCGGGGCGGGACAGGGTAATCAGCCCCAGCATTTT	CATPPGAGQGNQPQHF
once	TRBD1	TRBJ2-7	TRBV5-1	TGCGCCAGCAGCTTACAGGGGTGGTACGAGCAGTACTTC	CASSLQGWYEQYF
NA	NA	TRBJ2-5	TRBV18	TGTGCCAGCTCACCGCCGGCAGCGACGGAGACCCAGTACTTC	CASSPPAATETQYF
few	NA	TRBJ2-6	TRBV29-1	TGCAGCGTTCCCCACTTCTCTGGGGCCAACGTCCTGACTTTC	CSVPHFSGANVLTF
NA	NA	TRBJ2-3	TRBV7-3	TGTGCCAGCAGCTTATCCGGTGGCACAGATACGCAGTATTTT	CASSLSGGTDTQYF
once	NA	TRBJ2-7	TRBV5-6	TGTGCCAGCAGCTTGGGACTAGAATCCTACGAGCAGTACTTC	CASSLGLESYEQYF
NA	TRBD1	TRBJ1-6	TRBV9	TGTGCCAGCAGCACCCCGACAGGGGGCTTAAATTCACCCCTCCACTTT	CASSTPTGGLNSPLHF
NA	TRBD2	TRBJ2-7	TRBV28	TGTGCCAGCAGTATAGGACTAGCGCGGCAGTACTTC	CASSIGLARQYF
NA	TRBD1	TRBJ2-3	TRBV6-4	TGTGCCAGCAGCGCCGGCGGACAGGGGCACGATACGCAGTATTTT	CASSAGGQGHDTQYF
NA	NA	TRBJ1-4	TRBV29-1	TGCAGCGTCCAGGTAGAAATGAAAAAACTGTTTTTT	CSVQVEMKKLFF
few	NA	TRBJ2-7	TRBV13	TGTGCCAGCAGCGGCGGGACAGTCCCATCCTACGAGCAGTACTTC	CASSGGTVPSYEQYF
few	NA	TRBJ1-1	TRBV15	TGTGCCACCAGCAGAGATCCAGGACTCACTGAAGCTTTCTTT	CATSRDPGLTEAFF
NA	TRBD1	TRBJ1-1	TRBV28	TGTGCCAGCAGCCGGGGGGGGACAGGGACCAGGGGGACTGAAGCTTTCTTT	CASSRGGTGTRGTEAFF
NA	TRBD1	TRBJ1-6	TRBV11-2	TGTGCCAGCAGCTTAGATCGGCAGGGGGTGGATTCACCCCTCCACTTT	CASSLDRQGVDSPLHF
NA	TRBD1	TRBJ1-3	TRBV28	TGTGCCAGCAGTTTGTACAGGGGATCTGGAAACACCATATATTTT	CASSLYRGSGNTIYF
NA	NA	TRBJ2-5	TRBV11-2	TGTGCCAGCAGCTTAGATGTCGGGGGCCAAGAGACCCAGTACTTC	CASSLDVGGQETQYF
few	NA	TRBJ2-7	TRBV5-5	TGTGCCAGCAGCTGGAGCTTCACCTACGAGCAGTACTTC	CASSWSFTYEQYF
NA	NA	TRBJ2-3	TRBV5-6	TGTGCCAGCAGCTTGGCCCTTGATGTGGGCGGGGGCACAGATACGCAGTATTTT	CASSLALDVGGGTDTQYF
few	TRBD1	TRBJ1-1	TRBV6-5	TGTGCCAGCAGTTACCCATCCTGGACAGGGTACACTGAAGCTTTCTTT	CASSYPSWTGYTEAFF
NA	NA	TRBJ2-7	TRBV11-2	TGTGCCAGCAGCTTAGGAGGGTTTAGCGCCAGATGGGGCTACGAGCAGTACTTC	CASSLGGFSARWGYEQYF
NA	TRBD2	TRBJ2-5	TRBV28	TGTGCCAGCAGTCTACTAGCGGGACAAGAGACCCAGTACTTC	CASSLLAGQETQYF
NA	TRBD2	TRBJ2-7	TRBV4-2	TGTGCCAGCAGCCAAGTCTTTTTGCGGGGGAGCTCCTACGAGCAGTACTTC	CASSQVFLRGSSYEQYF
few	TRBD2	TRBJ2-5	TRBV5-6	TGTGCCAGCAGTCCTCTAGCGGGAGGGTACCAAGAGACCCAGTACTTC	CASSPLAGGYQETQYF
NA	NA	TRBJ1-3	TRBV28	TGTGCCAGTGTGGACAGCTCTGGAAACACCATATATTTT	CASVDSSGNTIYF
NA	TRBD1	TRBJ2-3	TRBV12-5	TGTGCTAGTGGTAGACCAGGGACAGCAAGCAACACAGATACGCAGTATTTT	CASGRPGTASNTDTQYF
few	NA	TRBJ1-4	TRBV5-1	TGCGCCAGCAGCTTGAGGGAGAGTTTAAATGAAAAACTGTTTTTT	CASSLRESLNEKLFF
NA	TRBD2	TRBJ2-7	TRBV11-3	TGTGCCAGCAGCCCAGGACTAGCGAGAAGGTGGTACGAGCAGTACTTC	CASSPGLARRWYEQYF
NA	TRBD2	TRBJ2-2	TRBV19	TGTGCCAGTAGTAATGAGCGGGGGCTCAACACCGGGGAGCTGTTTTTT	CASSNERGLNTGELFF